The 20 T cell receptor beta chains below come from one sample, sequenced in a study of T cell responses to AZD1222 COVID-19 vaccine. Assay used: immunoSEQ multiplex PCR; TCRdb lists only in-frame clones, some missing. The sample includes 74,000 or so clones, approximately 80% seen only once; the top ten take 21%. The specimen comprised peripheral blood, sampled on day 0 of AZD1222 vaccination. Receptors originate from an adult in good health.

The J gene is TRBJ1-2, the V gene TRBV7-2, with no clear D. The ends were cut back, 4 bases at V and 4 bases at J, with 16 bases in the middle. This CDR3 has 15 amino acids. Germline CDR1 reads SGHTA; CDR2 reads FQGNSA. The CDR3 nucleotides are TGTGCCAGCAGCTCCGGATTCACCCCGGGCTATGGCTACACCTTC. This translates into CASSSGFTPGYGYTF.

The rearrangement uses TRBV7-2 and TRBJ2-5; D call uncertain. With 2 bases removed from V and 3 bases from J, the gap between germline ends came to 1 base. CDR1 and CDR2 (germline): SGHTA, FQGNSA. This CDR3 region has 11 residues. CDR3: CASSLKETQYF. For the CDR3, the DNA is TGTGCCAGCAGCTTAAAAGAGACCCAGTACTTC. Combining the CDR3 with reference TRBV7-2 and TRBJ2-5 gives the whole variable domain GAGVSQSPSNKVTEKGKDVELRCDPISGHTALYWYRQSLGQGLEFLIYFQGNSAPDKSGLPSDRFSAERTGGSVSTLTIQRTQQEDSAVYLCASSLKETQYFGPGTRLLVL.

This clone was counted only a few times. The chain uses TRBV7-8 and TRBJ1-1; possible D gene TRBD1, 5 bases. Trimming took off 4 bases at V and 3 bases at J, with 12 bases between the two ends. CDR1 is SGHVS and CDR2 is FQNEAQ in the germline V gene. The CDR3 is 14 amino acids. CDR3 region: CASSSRDSYTEAFF. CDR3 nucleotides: TGTGCCAGCAGCTCGAGGGACTCTTACACTGAAGCTTTCTTT.

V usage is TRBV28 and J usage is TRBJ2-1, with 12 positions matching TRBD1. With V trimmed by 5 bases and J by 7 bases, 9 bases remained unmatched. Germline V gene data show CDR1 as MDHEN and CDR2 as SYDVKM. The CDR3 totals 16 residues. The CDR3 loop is CASSQSGTGGWNEQFF. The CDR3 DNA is TGTGCCAGCAGTCAATCCGGGACAGGGGGCTGGAATGAGCAGTTCTTC. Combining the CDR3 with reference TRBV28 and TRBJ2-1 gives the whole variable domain DVKVTQSSRYLVKRTGEKVFLECVQDMDHENMFWYRQDPGLGLRLIYFSYDVKMKEKGDIPEGYSVSREKKERFSLILESASTNQTSMYLCASSQSGTGGWNEQFFGPGTRLTVL.

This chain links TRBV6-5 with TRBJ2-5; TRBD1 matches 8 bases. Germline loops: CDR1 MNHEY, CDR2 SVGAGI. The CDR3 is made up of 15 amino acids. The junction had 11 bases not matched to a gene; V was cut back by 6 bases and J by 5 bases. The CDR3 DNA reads TGTGCCAGCAGAGGACAGGGATCGCTTTTTGAGACCCAGTACTTC. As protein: CASRGQGSLFETQYF.

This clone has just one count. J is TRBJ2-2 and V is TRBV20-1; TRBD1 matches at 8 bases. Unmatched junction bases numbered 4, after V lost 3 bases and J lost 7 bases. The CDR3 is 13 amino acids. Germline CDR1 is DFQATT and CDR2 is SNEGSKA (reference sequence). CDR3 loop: CSASYRGVGELFF. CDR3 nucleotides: TGCAGTGCTAGTTACAGGGGGGTCGGGGAGCTGTTTTTT.

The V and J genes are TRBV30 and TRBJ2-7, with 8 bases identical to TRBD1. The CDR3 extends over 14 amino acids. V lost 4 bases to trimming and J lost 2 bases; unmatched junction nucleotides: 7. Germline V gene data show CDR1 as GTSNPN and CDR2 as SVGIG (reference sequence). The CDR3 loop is CAWTGTGETYEQYF. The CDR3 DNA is TGTGCCTGGACCGGGACAGGTGAGACCTACGAGCAGTACTTC.

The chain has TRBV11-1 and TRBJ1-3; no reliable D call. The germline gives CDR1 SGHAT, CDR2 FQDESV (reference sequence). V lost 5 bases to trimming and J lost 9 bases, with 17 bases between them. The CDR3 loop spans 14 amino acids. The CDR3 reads CASSRGYAVGTIYF. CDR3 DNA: TGTGCCAGCAGCCGGGGATACGCAGTTGGCACCATATATTTT.

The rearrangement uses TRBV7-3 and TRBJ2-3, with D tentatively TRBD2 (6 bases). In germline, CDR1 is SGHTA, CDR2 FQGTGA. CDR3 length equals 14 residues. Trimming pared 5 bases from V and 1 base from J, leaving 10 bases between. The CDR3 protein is CASSPSGGTDTQYF. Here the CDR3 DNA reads TGTGCCAGCAGCCCATCGGGGGGCACAGATACGCAGTATTTT.

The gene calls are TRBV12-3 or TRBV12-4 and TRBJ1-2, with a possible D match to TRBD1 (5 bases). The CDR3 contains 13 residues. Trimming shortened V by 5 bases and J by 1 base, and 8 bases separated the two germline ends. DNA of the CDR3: TGTGCCAGCAGTGAGACAGTTAACTATGGCTACACCTTC. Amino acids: CASSETVNYGYTF.

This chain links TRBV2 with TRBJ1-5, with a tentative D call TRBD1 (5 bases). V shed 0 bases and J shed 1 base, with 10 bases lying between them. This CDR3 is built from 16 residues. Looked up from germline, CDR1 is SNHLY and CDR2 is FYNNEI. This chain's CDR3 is CASSEALWGSNQPQHF. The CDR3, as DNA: TGTGCCAGCAGTGAAGCCCTTTGGGGGAGCAATCAGCCCCAGCATTTT.

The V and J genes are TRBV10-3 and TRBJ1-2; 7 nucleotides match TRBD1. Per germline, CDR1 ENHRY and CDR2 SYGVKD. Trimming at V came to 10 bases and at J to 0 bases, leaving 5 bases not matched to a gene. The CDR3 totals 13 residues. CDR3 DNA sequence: TGTGCCAGCAGGGACAGTTCTAACTATGGCTACACCTTC. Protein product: CASRDSSNYGYTF.

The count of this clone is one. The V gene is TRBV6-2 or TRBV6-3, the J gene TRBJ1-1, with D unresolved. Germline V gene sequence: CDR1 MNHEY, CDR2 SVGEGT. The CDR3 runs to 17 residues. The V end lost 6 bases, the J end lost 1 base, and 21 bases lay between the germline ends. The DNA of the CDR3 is TGTGCCAGCAGCCCTATGGTTATCTCCTACAGGAACACTGAAGCTTTCTTT. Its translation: CASSPMVISYRNTEAFF.

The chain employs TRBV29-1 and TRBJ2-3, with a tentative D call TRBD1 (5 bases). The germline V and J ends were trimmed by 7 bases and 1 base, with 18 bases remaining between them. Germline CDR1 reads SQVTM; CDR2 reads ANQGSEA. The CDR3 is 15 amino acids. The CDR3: CSAIRQPIGTDTQYF. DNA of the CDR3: TGCAGCGCTATTCGACAGCCTATTGGCACAGATACGCAGTATTTT.

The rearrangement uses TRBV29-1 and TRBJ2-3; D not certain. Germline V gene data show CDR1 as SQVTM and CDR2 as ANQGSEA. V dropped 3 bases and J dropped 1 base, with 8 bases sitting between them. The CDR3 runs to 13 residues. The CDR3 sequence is CSVDIPGTDTQYF. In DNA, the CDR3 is TGCAGCGTTGATATCCCAGGCACAGATACGCAGTATTTT.

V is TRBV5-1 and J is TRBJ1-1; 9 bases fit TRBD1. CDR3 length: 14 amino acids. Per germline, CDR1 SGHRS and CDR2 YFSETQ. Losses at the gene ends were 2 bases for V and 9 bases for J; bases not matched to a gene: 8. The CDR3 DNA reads TGCGCCAGCAGCTTTGGACAGGGGAAAGGAAAAGCTTTCTTT. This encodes CASSFGQGKGKAFF.

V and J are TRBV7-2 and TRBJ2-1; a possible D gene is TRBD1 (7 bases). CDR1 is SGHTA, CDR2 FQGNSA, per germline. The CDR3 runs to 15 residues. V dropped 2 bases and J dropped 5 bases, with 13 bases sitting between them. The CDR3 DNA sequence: TGTGCCAGCAGCTTAACGGCAGGGGGGAACAATGAGCAGTTCTTC. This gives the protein CASSLTAGGNNEQFF. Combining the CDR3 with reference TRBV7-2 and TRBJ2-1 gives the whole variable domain GAGVSQSPSNKVTEKGKDVELRCDPISGHTALYWYRQSLGQGLEFLIYFQGNSAPDKSGLPSDRFSAERTGGSVSTLTIQRTQQEDSAVYLCASSLTAGGNNEQFFGPGTRLTVL.

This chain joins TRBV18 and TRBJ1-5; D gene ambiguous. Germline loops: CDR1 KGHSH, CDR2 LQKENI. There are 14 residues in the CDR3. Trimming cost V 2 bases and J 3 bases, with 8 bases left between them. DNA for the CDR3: TGTGCCAGCTCACCAAGGAGGGACAATCAGCCCCAGCATTTT. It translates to CASSPRRDNQPQHF.

CDR3: CASSIRNGQIGELFF. The CDR3 nucleotides read TGTGCCAGCAGCATTCGAAATGGACAGATCGGGGAGCTGTTTTTT. This chain joins TRBV6-2 or TRBV6-3 and TRBJ2-2, with a possible D match to TRBD1 (6 bases). CDR1 is MNHEY and CDR2 is SVGEGT in the germline V gene. CDR3 length: 15 amino acids. V was trimmed by 6 bases and J by 7 bases, leaving 18 bases between them.

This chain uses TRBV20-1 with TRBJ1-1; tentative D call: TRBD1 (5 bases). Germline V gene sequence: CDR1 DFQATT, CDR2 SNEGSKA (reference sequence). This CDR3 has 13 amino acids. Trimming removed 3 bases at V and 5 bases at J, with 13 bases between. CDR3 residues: CSASYPGGTEAFF. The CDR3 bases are TGCAGTGCTAGTTACCCGGGGGGGACTGAAGCTTTCTTT.